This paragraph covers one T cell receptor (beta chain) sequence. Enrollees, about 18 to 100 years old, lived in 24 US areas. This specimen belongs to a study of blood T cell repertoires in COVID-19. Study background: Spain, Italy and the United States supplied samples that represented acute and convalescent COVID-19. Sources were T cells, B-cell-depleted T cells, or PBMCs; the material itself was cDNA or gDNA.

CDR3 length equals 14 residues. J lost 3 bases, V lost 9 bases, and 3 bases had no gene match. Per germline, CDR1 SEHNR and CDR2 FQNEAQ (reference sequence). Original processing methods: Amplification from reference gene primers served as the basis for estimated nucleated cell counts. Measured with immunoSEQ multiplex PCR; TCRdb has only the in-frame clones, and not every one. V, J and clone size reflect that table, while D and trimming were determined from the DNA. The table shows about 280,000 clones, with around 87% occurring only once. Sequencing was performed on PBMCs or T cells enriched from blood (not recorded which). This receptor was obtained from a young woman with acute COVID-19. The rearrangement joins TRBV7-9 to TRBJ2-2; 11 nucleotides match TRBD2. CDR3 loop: CASRLAGYTGELFF. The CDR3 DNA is TGTGCCAGTCGACTAGCGGGGTACACCGGGGAGCTGTTTTTT.